This T cell receptor (beta chain) comes out of a study of T cell responses to AZD1222 COVID-19 vaccine. Findings and limits, study-wide: Without day 14 samples, only post-peak T cell repertoires were studied. The donors showed a predominance of white British ancestry and of females, with possible underestimation of clonal diversity. Seropositivity was recorded at baseline in only 6 or 7 AZD1222 recipients.

Sequencing was performed with immunoSEQ multiplex PCR; in TCRdb, only in-frame clones are kept and a portion is missing. The repertoire holds some 120,000 clones, with 85% to 90% as singletons. Germline loops: CDR1 KGHSH, CDR2 LQKENI. The CDR3 extends over 16 amino acids. Trimming stripped 6 bases from V and 0 bases from J, with 15 bases between. Worth noting for this clone: Its antigen is unknown.

This chain uses TRBV18 with TRBJ2-1; the D gene is possibly TRBD1 (5 bases). The sequencing here drew on peripheral blood, taken on day 0 of AZD1222 vaccination. This clonotype was sampled from an adult in good health. CDR3 bases: TGTGCCAGCTCGCCCAAGGACATCAGCTCCTACAATGAGCAGTTCTTC. This gives the protein CASSPKDISSYNEQFF.